The sequence of this T cell receptor beta chain was determined in a study of blood T cell repertoires in COVID-19. Study-level background: The United States, Italy and Spain provided the acute and convalescent COVID-19 samples. T cells, B-cell-depleted T cells, or PBMCs supplied cDNA or gDNA.

Germline-derived CDR1 and CDR2 are LGHNA and YSLEER. This CDR3 has 15 residues. Trimming cost V 1 base and J 8 bases, with 17 bases left between them. Clones were read by immunoSEQ multiplex PCR, and TCRdb kept only the in-frame ones, dropping some. The repertoire includes just over 90,000 clones, 75% to 90% of them detected once, and approximately 1.6% sits in the top ten. This TCR was recovered from a human donor with active COVID-19. The donor label of this sample is uncertain. The sequencing input was peripheral blood. The chain joins TRBV4-3 to TRBJ1-1, with D tentatively TRBD1 (6 bases). The CDR3 protein is CASSQGGQLRYEAFF. The CDR3 DNA reads as TGCGCCAGCAGCCAAGGAGGACAGCTCAGATACGAAGCTTTCTTT.